This TCR beta chain emerged from a study of T cell changes during pregnancy in multiple sclerosis. Clones were sequenced by immunoSEQ multiplex PCR, and TCRdb holds only the in-frame ones, with some missing. The profile covers fewer than 70,000 clones, with roughly 94% appearing a single time and approximately 3.7% taken by the ten largest. The CDR3 extends over 16 amino acids. With 3 bases clipped from V and 8 bases from J, the junction kept 13 bases outside the gene matches. CDR1 LNHDA and CDR2 SQIVND come from the germline V gene (reference sequence). This receptor was taken from a female donor with multiple sclerosis, enrolled in a pregnancy study. The rearrangement links TRBV19 to TRBJ2-1; 7 bases fit TRBD2. The source material was CD8+ T cells from peripheral blood mononuclear cells, sampled in the third trimester of pregnancy. CDR3 coding DNA: TGTGCCAGTAGTATGGGTTGGCGGGAGCTGAACGATGAGCAGTTCTTC. It yields the protein CASSMGWRELNDEQFF.